Sequencing of this T cell receptor (beta chain) was carried out in a study of blood T cell repertoires in COVID-19 (TCRdb year 2020). Study-level background: Samples from collaborators originated in the United States, Italy and Spain and spanned both the acute and convalescent phases of COVID-19. The prospective study material was composed of cDNA or gDNA derived from T cells, B-cell-depleted T cells, or PBMCs. Deeply sampled blood TCRbeta repertoires from subjects exposed to, actively infected with, or recovered from COVID-19 were included in the dataset. The repertoires were released in a freely available public database meant as a resource for research on the immune response to SARS-CoV-2. The samples were drawn from the first 160 participants of the ongoing ImmuneRACE study and from over 950 subjects provided by 6 global collaborators. A de-identified subject ID, COVID-19 status, age in years and sex were almost always included in the sample metadata. Where available, HLA class I and class II types were taken from metadata supplied by the sample provider and were not determined by assay-based typing.

CDR1 and CDR2 (LNHDA, SQIVND) derive from the germline V gene (reference sequence). V is cut back by 4 bases and J by 4 bases, with 5 bases in the junction unmatched. Measured from the cysteine to the phenylalanine, the CDR3 is 15 residues long. CDR3 DNA is the only sequence kept; it has 45 bases, read in frame from the first base. TCRbeta CDR3 regions were amplified from genomic DNA by means of the immunoSEQ Assay, a bias-controlled multiplex PCR. In the paper's pipeline: Within the assay, amplification of reference gene primers was used to estimate how many nucleated cells each sample contained. To quantify the absolute abundance of each unique TCRbeta CDR3 rearrangement, sequence reads were collapsed and filtered. For each sample, productive Simpson clonality was calculated as the square root of Simpson's diversity index over productive rearrangements. Entries here come from immuneACCESS through TCRdb and include only in-frame sequences with V and J called. Some clones fail to appear in such tables; in the studies checked, an unresolved V gene covers under half of the shortfall, and the cause of the remainder is unknown. Clone size and V and J calls were adopted from that table, with D and trimming inferred from the DNA. The sample table records about 73,000 clones; over 80% of these occur just once. Clones ranked in the top ten supply about 2.5% of the sample.

Collaborating institutions collected whole blood in K2EDTA tubes following their own protocols. For TCRbeta analysis, collaborators shipped samples as frozen whole blood, isolated PBMCs, or DNA extracted from either of those sample types. What the research found in general, with its limitations: The quantity of clinical and demographic metadata differed by source and by participant and was supplied without curation.

To note about this clone: Its antigen remains unidentified. It has no much larger one-base neighbor in the sample; base qualities were not kept.

What was sequenced was peripheral blood. The chain joins TRBV19 to TRBJ1-5, and TRBD1 matches 9 of the central bases. This receptor was obtained from a man older than 75 with active or convalescent COVID-19. The CDR3 sequence is CASSKGQGSNQPQHF. The DNA sequence is as follows: TGTGCCAGTAGTAAAGGACAGGGGAGTAATCAGCCCCAGCATTTT.